This TCR beta chain was identified during a study of cytotoxic CD8 clonotypes in ibrutinib-treated CLL. Assay used: immunoSEQ multiplex PCR; TCRdb lists only in-frame clones, some missing. The sample lists fewer than 50,000 clones, around half occurring once. Around 2 micrograms of genomic DNA came from cryopreserved PBMCs for TCR beta libraries. The sequencing used PBMCs, collected after 12 months of ibrutinib treatment. The TCR originated in a human donor with chronic lymphocytic leukemia.

The chain's CDR3 is CASSLQGASTDTQYF. The CDR3 DNA reads TGCGCCAGCAGCTTACAGGGGGCCAGCACAGATACGCAGTATTTT. The chain carries TRBV5-1 and TRBJ2-3, with TRBD1 matching over 9 bases. V lost 2 bases to trimming and J lost 0 bases; unmatched junction nucleotides: 1. This CDR3 has 15 amino acids. In germline, CDR1 is SGHRS, CDR2 YFSETQ.